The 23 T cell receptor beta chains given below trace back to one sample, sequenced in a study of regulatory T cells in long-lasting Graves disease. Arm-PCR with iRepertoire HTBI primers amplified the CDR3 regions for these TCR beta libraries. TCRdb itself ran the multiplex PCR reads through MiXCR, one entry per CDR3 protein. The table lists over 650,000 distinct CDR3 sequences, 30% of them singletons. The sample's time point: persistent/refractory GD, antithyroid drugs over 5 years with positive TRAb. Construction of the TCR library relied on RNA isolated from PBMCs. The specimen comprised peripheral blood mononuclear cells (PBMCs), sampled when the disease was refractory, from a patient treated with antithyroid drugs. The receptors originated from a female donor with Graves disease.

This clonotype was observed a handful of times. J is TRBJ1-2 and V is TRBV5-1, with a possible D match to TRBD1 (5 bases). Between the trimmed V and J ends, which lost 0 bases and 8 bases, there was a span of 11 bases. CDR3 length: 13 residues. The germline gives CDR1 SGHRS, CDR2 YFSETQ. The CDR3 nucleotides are TGCGCCAGCAGCTTGGTTCAGGGTGAAGGCTACACCTTC. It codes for CASSLVQGEGYTF. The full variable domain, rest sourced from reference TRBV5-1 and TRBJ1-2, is KAGVTQTPRYLIKTRGQQVTLSCSPISGHRSVSWYQQTPGQGLQFLFEYFSETQRNKGNFPGRFSGRQFSNSRSEMNVSTLELGDSALYLCASSLVQGEGYTFGSGTRLTVV.

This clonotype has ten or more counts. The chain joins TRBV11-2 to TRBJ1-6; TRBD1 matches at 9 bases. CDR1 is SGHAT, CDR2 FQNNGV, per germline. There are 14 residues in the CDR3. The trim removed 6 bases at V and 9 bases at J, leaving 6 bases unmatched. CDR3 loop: CASRPTGGRSPLHF. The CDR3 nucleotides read TGTGCCAGCAGACCGACAGGGGGACGTTCACCCCTCCACTTT.

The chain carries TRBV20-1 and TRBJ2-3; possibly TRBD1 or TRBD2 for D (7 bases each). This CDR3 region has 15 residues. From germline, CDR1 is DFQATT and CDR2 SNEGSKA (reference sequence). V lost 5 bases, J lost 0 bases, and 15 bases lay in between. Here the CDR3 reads CSAPRGGPSTDTQYF. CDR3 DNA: TGCAGTGCTCCCAGGGGGGGGCCTAGCACAGATACGCAGTATTTT.

The CDR3 loop reads CAWRGAGGSYEQYF. The CDR3, as DNA: TGTGCCTGGAGGGGAGCGGGAGGATCCTACGAGCAGTACTTC. The chain carries TRBV30 and TRBJ2-7, with 9 nucleotides matching TRBD2. Germline CDR1 and CDR2: GTSNPN and SVGIG (reference sequence). After removal of 3 bases from V and 1 base from J, the junction contained 4 bases not matched to a gene. CDR3 length: 14 amino acids.

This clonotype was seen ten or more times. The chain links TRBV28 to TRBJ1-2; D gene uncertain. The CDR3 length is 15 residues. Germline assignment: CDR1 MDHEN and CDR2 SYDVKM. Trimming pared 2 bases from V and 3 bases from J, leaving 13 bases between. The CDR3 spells CASSLGDIRDYGYTF. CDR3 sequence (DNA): TGTGCCAGCAGTTTAGGTGACATTCGAGACTATGGCTACACCTTC.

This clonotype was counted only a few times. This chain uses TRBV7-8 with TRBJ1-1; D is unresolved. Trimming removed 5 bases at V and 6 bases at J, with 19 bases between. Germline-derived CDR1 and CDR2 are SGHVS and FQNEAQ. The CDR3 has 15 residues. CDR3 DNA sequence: TGTGCCAGCAGCACACCGCCCGAGGGTCGGCCTGAAGCTTTCTTT. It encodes CASSTPPEGRPEAFF.

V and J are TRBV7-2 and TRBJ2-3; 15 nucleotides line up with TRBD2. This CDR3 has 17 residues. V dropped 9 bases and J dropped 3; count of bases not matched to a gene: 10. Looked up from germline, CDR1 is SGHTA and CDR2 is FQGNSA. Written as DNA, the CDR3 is TGTGCCAGTTGGGGGACTAGCGGGAGGAAGTTTACAGATACGCAGTATTTT. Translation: CASWGTSGRKFTDTQYF.

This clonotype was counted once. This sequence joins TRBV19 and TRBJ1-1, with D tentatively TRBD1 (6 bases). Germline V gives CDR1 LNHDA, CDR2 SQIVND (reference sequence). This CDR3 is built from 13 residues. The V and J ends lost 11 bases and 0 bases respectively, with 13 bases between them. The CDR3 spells CACRDKLNTEAFF. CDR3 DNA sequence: TGTGCCTGCCGGGACAAACTGAACACTGAAGCTTTCTTT.

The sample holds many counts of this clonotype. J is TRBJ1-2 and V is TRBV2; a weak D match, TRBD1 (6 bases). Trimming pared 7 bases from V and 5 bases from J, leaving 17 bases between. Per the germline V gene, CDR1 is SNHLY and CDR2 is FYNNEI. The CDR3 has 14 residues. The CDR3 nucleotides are TGTGCCAGCACTCCCCAGGAAGGGGGTTATGGCTACACCTTC. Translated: CASTPQEGGYGYTF.

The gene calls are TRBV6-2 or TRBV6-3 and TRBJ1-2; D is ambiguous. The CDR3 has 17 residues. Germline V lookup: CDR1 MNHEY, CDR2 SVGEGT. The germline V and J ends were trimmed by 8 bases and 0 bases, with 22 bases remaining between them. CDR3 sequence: CASYRSPKGSSNYGYTF. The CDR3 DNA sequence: TGTGCCAGCTATCGGAGCCCCAAGGGATCCTCTAACTATGGCTACACCTTC.

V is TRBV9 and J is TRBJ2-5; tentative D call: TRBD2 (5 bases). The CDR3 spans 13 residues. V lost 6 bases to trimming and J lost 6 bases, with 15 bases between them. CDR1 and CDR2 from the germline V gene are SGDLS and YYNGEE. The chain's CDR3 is CASNLVGRKTQYF. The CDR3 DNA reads TGTGCCAGCAACCTAGTGGGGAGAAAGACCCAGTACTTC. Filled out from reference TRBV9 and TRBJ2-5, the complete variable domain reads DSGVTQTPKHLITATGQRVTLRCSPRSGDLSVYWYQQSLDQGLQFLIQYYNGEERAKGNILERFSAQQFPDLHSELNLSSLELGDSALYFCASNLVGRKTQYFGPGTRLLVL.

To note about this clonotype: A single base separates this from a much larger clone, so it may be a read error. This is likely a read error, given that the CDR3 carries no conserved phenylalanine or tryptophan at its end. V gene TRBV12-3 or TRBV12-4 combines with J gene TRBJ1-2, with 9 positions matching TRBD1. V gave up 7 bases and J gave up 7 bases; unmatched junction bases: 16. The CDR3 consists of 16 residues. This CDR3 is CASNLLLGQGYFGYTL. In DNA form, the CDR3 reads TGTGCCAGCAATCTGCTACTGGGACAGGGATATTTTGGCTACACCCTC.

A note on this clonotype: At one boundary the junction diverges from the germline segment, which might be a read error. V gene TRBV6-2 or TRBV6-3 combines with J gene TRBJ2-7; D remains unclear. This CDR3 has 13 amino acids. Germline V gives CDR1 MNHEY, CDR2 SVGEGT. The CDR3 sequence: CVSSYVNPYEQYF. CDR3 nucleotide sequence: TGTGTCAGCAGTTACGTGAACCCATACGAGCAGTACTTC.

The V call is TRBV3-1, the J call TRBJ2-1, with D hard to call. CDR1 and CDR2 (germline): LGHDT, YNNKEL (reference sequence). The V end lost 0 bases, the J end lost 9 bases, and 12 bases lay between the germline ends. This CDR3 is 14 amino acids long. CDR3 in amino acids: CASSQDPGLGEQFF. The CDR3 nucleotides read TGTGCCAGCAGCCAAGATCCTGGATTAGGTGAGCAGTTCTTC.

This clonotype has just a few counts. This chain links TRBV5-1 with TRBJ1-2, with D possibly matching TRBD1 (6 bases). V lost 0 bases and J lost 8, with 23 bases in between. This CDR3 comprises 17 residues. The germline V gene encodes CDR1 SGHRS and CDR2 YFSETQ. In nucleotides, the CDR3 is TGCGCCAGCAGCTTGGGGGACACCGGGCTAAAATTTGGCGGCTACACCTTC. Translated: CASSLGDTGLKFGGYTF.

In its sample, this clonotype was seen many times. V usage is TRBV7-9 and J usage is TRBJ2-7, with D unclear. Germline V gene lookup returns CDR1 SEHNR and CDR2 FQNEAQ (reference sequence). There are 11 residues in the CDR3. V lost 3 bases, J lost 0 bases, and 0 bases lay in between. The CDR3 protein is CASSFSYEQYF. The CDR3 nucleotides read TGTGCCAGCAGCTTCTCCTACGAGCAGTACTTC.

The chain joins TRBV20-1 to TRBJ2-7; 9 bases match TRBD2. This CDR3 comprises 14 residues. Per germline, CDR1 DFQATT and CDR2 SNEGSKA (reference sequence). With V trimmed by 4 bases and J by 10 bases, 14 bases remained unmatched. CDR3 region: CSAIGVAGDPTQYF. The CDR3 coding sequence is TGCAGTGCTATTGGAGTAGCGGGGGATCCTACCCAGTACTTC.

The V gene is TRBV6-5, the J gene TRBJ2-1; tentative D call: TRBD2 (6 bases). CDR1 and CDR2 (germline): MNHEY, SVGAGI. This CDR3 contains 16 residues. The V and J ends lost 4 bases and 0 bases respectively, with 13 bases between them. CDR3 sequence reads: CASSSQPGLSYNEQFF. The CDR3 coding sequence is TGTGCCAGCAGTTCCCAACCGGGACTCTCCTACAATGAGCAGTTCTTC.

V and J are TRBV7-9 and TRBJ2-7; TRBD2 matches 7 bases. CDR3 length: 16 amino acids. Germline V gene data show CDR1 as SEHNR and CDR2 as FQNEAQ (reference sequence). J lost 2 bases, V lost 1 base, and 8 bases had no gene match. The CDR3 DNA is TGTGCCAGCAGCTTAGAGGTGGCTAGCGGACCCTACGAGCAGTACTTC. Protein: CASSLEVASGPYEQYF.

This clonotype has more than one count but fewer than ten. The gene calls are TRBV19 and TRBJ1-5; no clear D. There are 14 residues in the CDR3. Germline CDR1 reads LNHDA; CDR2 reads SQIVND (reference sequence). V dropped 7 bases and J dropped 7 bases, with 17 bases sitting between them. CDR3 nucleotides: TGTGCCAGTACCCTGCGGGCGTCGTGGCAGCCCCAGCATTTT. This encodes CASTLRASWQPQHF.

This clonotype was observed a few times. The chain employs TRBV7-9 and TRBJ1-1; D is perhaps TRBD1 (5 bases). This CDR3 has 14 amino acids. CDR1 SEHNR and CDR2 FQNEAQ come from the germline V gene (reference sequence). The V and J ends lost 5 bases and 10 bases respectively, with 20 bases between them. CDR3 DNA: TGTGCCAGCAGCCCCCAACCGGGACGGCGAAGAGCTTTCTTT. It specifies CASSPQPGRRRAFF.

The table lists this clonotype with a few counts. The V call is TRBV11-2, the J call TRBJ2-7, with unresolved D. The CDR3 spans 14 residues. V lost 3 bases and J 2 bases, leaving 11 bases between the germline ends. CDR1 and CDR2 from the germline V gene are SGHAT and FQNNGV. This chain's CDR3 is CASSFPSRAYEQYF. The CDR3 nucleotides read TGTGCCAGCAGCTTTCCCTCCCGGGCCTACGAGCAGTACTTC.

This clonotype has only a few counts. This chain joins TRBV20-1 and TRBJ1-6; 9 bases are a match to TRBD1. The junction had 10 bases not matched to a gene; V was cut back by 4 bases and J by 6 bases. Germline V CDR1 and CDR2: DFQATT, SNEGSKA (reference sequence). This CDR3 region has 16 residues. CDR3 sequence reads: CSATRVRQGVNSPLHF. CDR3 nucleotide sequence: TGCAGTGCTACCCGAGTCAGACAGGGGGTTAATTCACCCCTCCACTTT.